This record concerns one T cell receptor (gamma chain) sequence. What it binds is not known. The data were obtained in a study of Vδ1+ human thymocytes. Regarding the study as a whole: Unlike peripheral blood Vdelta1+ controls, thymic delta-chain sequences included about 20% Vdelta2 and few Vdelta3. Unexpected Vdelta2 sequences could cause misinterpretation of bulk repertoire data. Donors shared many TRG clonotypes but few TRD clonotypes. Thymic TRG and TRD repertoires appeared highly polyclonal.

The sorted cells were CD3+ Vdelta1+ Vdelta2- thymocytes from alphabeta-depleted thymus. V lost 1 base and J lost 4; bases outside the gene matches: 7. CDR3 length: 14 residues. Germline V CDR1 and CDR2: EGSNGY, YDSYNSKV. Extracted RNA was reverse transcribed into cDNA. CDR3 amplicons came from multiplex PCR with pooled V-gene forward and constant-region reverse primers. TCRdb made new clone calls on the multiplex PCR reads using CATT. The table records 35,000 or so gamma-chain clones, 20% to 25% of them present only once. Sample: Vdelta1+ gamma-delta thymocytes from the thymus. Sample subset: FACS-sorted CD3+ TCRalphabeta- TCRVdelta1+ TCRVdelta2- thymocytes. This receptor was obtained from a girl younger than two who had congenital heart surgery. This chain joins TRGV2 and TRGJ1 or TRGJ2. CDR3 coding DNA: TGTGCCACCTGGGACGGTATCGAATATTATAAGAAACTCTTT. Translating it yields CATWDGIEYYKKLF.